A single sample gave rise to the 21 T cell receptor beta chains below, sequenced in a study of CD8+ T cells in alopecia areata. RNA extraction and reverse transcription yielded cDNA as sequencing template. The data were produced by immunoSEQ multiplex PCR, yet TCRdb's version contains in-frame clones alone and is incomplete. This sample has 210,000 or so clones, with approximately 72% found just once. Specified treatment: oral pan-JAK inhibitor, 5-10 mg twice daily. Sequenced here: CD4+ T cells sorted from blood, sampled around week 46, from a patient treated with tofacitinib. The receptors shown here come from a human donor with alopecia areata.

The chain couples TRBV2 to TRBJ2-4; D uncertain. The ends were cut back, 3 bases at V and 8 bases at J, with 2 bases in the middle. Germline CDR1 and CDR2: SNHLY and FYNNEI. The CDR3 length is 10 residues. CDR3 loop: CASSEDIQYF. The DNA for the CDR3 is TGTGCCAGCAGTGAGGACATTCAGTACTTC.

The J gene is TRBJ1-1, the V gene TRBV29-1, with D hard to call. The CDR3 totals 12 residues. The ends were cut back, 0 bases at V and 1 base at J, with 3 bases in the middle. Looked up from germline, CDR1 is SQVTM and CDR2 is ANQGSEA. DNA of the CDR3: TGCAGCGTTGAAGACCGGAACACTGAAGCTTTCTTT. Protein: CSVEDRNTEAFF.

The chain recombines TRBV4-1 with TRBJ2-5; TRBD2 is a possible D gene (6 bases). Trimming removed 6 bases from V and 5 bases from J, with 13 bases in between. The CDR3 sequence is 13 residues long. Germline-derived CDR1 and CDR2 are MGHRA and YSYEKL. CDR3 region: CASSFLGGETQYF. CDR3 nucleotide sequence: TGCGCCAGCAGTTTTCTAGGAGGGGAGACCCAGTACTTC.

A few counts support this clone. V usage is TRBV29-1 and J usage is TRBJ1-1; D uncertain. CDR1 and CDR2 (germline): SQVTM, ANQGSEA. The ends were cut back, 7 bases at V and 4 bases at J, with 16 bases in the middle. CDR3 length equals 13 residues. The CDR3 nucleotides are TGCAGCGCTCTCCTTATGACTGGCACTGAAGCTTTCTTT. Translated: CSALLMTGTEAFF.

V usage is TRBV2 and J usage is TRBJ1-1; the D gene is possibly TRBD1 (5 bases). The V and J ends lost 6 bases and 1 base respectively, with 15 bases between them. This CDR3 region has 15 residues. Germline V gene sequence: CDR1 SNHLY, CDR2 FYNNEI. The CDR3 DNA sequence: TGTGCCAGCAGGGGGCAGGGTCGATGGAACACTGAAGCTTTCTTT. Amino acid sequence: CASRGQGRWNTEAFF.

The chain joins TRBV15 to TRBJ1-2; D is undetermined. There are 13 residues in the CDR3. Germline V gene lookup returns CDR1 LNHNV and CDR2 YYDKDF (reference sequence). V was clipped by 1 base and J by 8 bases, with 11 bases between them. CDR3 residues: CATSRGQFSGYTF. DNA of the CDR3: TGTGCCACCAGCAGAGGTCAGTTCTCCGGCTACACCTTC.

A few counts support this clone. This chain links TRBV5-1 with TRBJ1-2, with D unclear. V lost 3 bases and J lost 2, with 11 bases in between. CDR1 is SGHRS and CDR2 is YFSETQ in the germline V gene. There are 14 residues in the CDR3. The CDR3 DNA sequence: TGCGCCAGCAGCTCCGAGAACTCCAACTATGGCTACACCTTC. Its translation: CASSSENSNYGYTF.

This clone was detected once. This sequence joins TRBV7-3 and TRBJ2-6; no clear D gene. CDR1 SGHTA and CDR2 FQGTGA come from the germline V gene. CDR3 length equals 14 residues. Trimming took 5 bases from V and 1 from J, leaving 6 bases between them. CDR3: CASSPVSGANVLTF. In DNA form, the CDR3 reads TGTGCCAGCAGCCCGGTATCTGGGGCCAACGTCCTGACTTTC.

V gene TRBV2 combines with J gene TRBJ2-1; D is unclear. Germline CDR1 and CDR2: SNHLY and FYNNEI. V was shortened by 1 base and J by 9 bases, with 7 bases between the two germline ends. This CDR3 region has 12 residues. CDR3 sequence (DNA): TGTGCCAGCAGTGAAGGAGCAAGTGAGCAGTTCTTC. The encoded protein is CASSEGASEQFF.

The J gene is TRBJ2-5, the V gene TRBV7-2; D gene unclear. This CDR3 has 12 residues. Germline V gene data show CDR1 as SGHTA and CDR2 as FQGNSA. Trimming pared 5 bases from V and 6 bases from J, leaving 10 bases between. CDR3 nucleotides: TGTGCCAGCAGCCCCGCCGGAAAGACCCAGTACTTC. It specifies CASSPAGKTQYF.

This chain links TRBV4-3 with TRBJ2-7; D possibly corresponds to TRBD1 (8 bases). CDR1 and CDR2 from the germline V gene are LGHNA and YSLEER. This CDR3 contains 15 residues. V lost 3 bases to trimming and J lost 3 bases, with 15 bases between them. CDR3 amino acids: CASSHRTGRDYEQYF. CDR3 DNA sequence: TGCGCCAGCAGCCATCGGACAGGGAGGGACTACGAGCAGTACTTC.

With respect to this clone: The same CDR3 arises from other DNA sequences in this sample as well. V usage is TRBV11-2 and J usage is TRBJ2-5, with D possibly being TRBD1 (6 bases). V was shortened by 4 bases and J by 4 bases, with 7 bases between the two germline ends. The CDR3 has 12 residues. Germline loops: CDR1 SGHAT, CDR2 FQNNGV. The CDR3 DNA reads TGTGCCAGCAGCTCCAGGGGAGAGACCCAGTACTTC. This translates into CASSSRGETQYF.

The chain combines TRBV4-3 with TRBJ1-1; D unresolved. CDR1 is LGHNA and CDR2 is YSLEER in the germline V gene. CDR3 size: 14 residues. V was pared by 0 bases and J by 1 base, with 6 bases between. CDR3 sequence (DNA): TGCGCCAGCAGCCAAGAGTGGGGGAACACTGAAGCTTTCTTT. Protein product: CASSQEWGNTEAFF.

The rearrangement links TRBV30 to TRBJ2-5, with unresolved D. The CDR3 is made up of 12 amino acids. Germline values: CDR1 GTSNPN, CDR2 SVGIG (reference sequence). Deletions cut 2 bases from V and 5 bases from J, with 9 bases between. CDR3 sequence reads: CAWSWGRETQYF. CDR3 in DNA: TGTGCCTGGAGTTGGGGTAGGGAGACCCAGTACTTC.

The rearrangement joins TRBV30 to TRBJ1-1; D gene uncertain. V was clipped by 2 bases and J by 7 bases, with 23 bases between them. The CDR3 covers 16 residues. Germline values: CDR1 GTSNPN, CDR2 SVGIG (reference sequence). CDR3 nucleotides: TGTGCCTGGAGTCCACCTCTCATTGGCAGACCCGTTGAAGCTTTCTTT. Its translation is CAWSPPLIGRPVEAFF.

V and J are TRBV2 and TRBJ2-7; D gene unclear. Trimming shortened V by 7 bases and J by 2 bases, and 9 bases separated the two germline ends. Germline CDR1 is SNHLY and CDR2 is FYNNEI. The CDR3 runs 12 residues. The CDR3 DNA reads TGTGCCAGCACGGCGCACCCCTACGAGCAGTACTTC. It is translated as CASTAHPYEQYF.

The J gene is TRBJ1-2, the V gene TRBV5-1; 7 bases fit TRBD1. The CDR3 runs 14 residues. Losses at the gene ends were 4 bases for V and 8 bases for J; bases not matched to a gene: 11. Germline V lookup: CDR1 SGHRS, CDR2 YFSETQ. CDR3 residues: CASSTDRSGRGYTF. DNA for the CDR3: TGCGCCAGCAGCACGGACAGGTCCGGTCGGGGCTACACCTTC.

This sequence joins TRBV28 and TRBJ1-5; D ambiguous. CDR3 length: 15 amino acids. Germline V CDR1 and CDR2: MDHEN, SYDVKM. V gave up 5 bases and J gave up 2 bases, with 13 bases separating them. CDR3 in amino acids: CASSRGLAGNQPQHF. The CDR3 DNA follows: TGTGCCAGCAGTAGAGGTTTGGCAGGCAATCAGCCCCAGCATTTT.

J is TRBJ2-1 and V is TRBV7-2, with TRBD1 matching over 7 bases. J gave up 9 bases and V 3 bases, and 5 bases lay outside the gene matches. The CDR3 loop spans 13 amino acids. CDR1 and CDR2 (germline): SGHTA, FQGNSA. The CDR3 spells CASSFTGVGEQFF. DNA of the CDR3: TGTGCCAGCAGCTTCACAGGGGTTGGTGAGCAGTTCTTC.

The chain combines TRBV6-1 with TRBJ2-1, with TRBD2 identical over 8 bases. Germline V gene sequence: CDR1 MNHNS, CDR2 SASEGT. The V segment lost 3 bases and the J segment 7 bases; nucleotides outside the gene matches: 11. The CDR3 has 16 amino acids. CDR3 coding DNA: TGTGCCAGCAGTGAGCTACGGAGCGGGGGAGGGAATGAGCAGTTCTTC. Protein: CASSELRSGGGNEQFF.

For this clone: The sample carries other DNA sequences with the same CDR3. The rearrangement joins TRBV4-3 to TRBJ1-2; D may be TRBD1 (5 bases). The CDR3 spans 14 residues. With 3 bases removed from V and 2 bases from J, the gap between germline ends came to 10 bases. The V gene's germline CDR1 is LGHNA and CDR2 YSLEER. Written as DNA, the CDR3 is TGCGCCAGCAGCCAGGAAGGGACCAACTATGGCTACACCTTC. Its protein product is CASSQEGTNYGYTF.